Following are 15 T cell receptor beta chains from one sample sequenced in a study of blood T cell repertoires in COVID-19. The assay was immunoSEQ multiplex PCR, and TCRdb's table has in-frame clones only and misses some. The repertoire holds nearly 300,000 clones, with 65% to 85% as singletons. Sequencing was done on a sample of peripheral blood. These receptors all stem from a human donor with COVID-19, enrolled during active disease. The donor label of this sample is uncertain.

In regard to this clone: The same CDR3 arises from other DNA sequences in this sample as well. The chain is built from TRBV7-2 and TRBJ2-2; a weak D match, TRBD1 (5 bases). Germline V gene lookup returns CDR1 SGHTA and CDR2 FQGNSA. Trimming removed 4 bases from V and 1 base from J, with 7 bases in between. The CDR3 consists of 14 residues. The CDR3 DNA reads TGTGCCAGCAGCTCGCAGGGGAACACCGGGGAGCTGTTTTTT. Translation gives CASSSQGNTGELFF.

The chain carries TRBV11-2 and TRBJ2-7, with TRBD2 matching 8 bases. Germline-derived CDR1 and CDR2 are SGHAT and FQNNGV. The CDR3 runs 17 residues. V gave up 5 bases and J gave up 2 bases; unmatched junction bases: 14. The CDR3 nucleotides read TGTGCCAGCAGCCGCGCTACCGGGGGGGTGGGTACCTACGAGCAGTACTTC. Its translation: CASSRATGGVGTYEQYF. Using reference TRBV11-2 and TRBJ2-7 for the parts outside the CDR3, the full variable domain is EAGVAQSPRYKIIEKRQSVAFWCNPISGHATLYWYQQILGQGPKLLIQFQNNGVVDDSQLPKDRFSAERLKGVDSTLKIQPAKLEDSAVYLCASSRATGGVGTYEQYFGPGTRLTVT.

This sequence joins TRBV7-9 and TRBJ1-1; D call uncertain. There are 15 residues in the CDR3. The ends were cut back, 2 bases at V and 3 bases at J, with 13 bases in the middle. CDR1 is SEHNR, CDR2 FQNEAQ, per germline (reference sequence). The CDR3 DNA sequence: TGTGCCAGCAGCTTAACGACGGCGGTGGACACTGAAGCTTTCTTT. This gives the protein CASSLTTAVDTEAFF.

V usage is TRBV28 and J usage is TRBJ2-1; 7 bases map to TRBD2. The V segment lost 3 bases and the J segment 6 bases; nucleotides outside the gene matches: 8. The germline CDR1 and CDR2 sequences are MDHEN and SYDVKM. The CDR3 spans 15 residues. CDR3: CASSLGGRVGNEQFF. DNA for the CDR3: TGTGCCAGCAGTTTGGGAGGGAGAGTCGGCAATGAGCAGTTCTTC.

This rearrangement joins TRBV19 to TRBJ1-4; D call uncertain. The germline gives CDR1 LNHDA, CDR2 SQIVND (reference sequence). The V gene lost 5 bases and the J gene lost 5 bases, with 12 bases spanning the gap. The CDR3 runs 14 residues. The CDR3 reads CASSPRARNEKLFF. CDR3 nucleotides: TGTGCCAGTAGTCCCCGAGCGAGGAATGAAAAACTGTTTTTT.

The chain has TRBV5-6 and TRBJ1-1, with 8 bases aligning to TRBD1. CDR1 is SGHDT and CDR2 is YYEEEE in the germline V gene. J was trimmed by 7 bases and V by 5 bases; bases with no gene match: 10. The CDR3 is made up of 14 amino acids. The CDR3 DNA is TGTGCCAGCAGGCGCGATCTACAGGGGGTTGAAGCTTTCTTT. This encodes CASRRDLQGVEAFF.

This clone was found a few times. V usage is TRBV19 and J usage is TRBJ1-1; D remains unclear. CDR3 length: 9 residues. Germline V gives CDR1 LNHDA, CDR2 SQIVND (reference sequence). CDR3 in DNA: TGTGGGGCGGGCAGGGAAGCTTTCTTT. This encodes CGAGREAFF.

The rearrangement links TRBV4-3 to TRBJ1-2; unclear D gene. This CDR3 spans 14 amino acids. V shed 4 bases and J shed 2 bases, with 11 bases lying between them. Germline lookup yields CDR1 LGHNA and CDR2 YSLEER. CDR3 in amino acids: CASSLGRNNYGYTF. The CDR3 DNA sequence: TGCGCCAGCAGCCTGGGCAGGAACAACTATGGCTACACCTTC.

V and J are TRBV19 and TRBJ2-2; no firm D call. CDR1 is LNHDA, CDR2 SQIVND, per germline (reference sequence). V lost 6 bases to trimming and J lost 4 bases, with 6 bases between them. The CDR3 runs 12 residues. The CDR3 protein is CASRPVTGELFF. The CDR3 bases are TGTGCCAGTAGACCGGTCACCGGGGAGCTGTTTTTT.

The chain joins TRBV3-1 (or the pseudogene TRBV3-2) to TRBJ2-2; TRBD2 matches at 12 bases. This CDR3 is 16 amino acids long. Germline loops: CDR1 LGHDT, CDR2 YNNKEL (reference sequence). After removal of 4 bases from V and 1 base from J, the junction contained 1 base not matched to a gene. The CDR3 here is CASSRTSGVNTGELFF. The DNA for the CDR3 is TGTGCCAGCAGCCGGACTAGCGGGGTGAACACCGGGGAGCTGTTTTTT.

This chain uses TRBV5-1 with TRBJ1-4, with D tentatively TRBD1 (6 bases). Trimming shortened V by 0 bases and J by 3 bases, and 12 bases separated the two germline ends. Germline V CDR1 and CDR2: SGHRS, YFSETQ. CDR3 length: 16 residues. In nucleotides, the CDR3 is TGCGCCAGCAGCTTGGAAAACAGGGAACCTAATGAAAAACTGTTTTTT. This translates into CASSLENREPNEKLFF.

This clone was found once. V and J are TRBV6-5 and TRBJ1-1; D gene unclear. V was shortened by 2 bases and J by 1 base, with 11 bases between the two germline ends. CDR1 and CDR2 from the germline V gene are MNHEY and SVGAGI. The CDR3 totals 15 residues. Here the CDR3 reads CASSYARHQNTEAFF. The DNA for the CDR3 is TGTGCCAGCAGTTACGCGAGACACCAGAACACTGAAGCTTTCTTT.

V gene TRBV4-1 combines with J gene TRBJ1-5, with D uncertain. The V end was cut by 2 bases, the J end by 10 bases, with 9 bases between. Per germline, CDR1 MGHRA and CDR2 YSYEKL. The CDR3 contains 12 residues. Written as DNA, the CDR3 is TGCGCCAGCAGCCAATCGGACTTTCCCCAGCATTTT. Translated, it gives CASSQSDFPQHF.

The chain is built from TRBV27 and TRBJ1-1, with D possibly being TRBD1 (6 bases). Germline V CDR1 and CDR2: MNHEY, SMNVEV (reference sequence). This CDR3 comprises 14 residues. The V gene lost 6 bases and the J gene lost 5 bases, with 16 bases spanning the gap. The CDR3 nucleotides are TGTGCCAGCAGAGGATCAGGGGTGGGGACTGAAGCTTTCTTT. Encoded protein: CASRGSGVGTEAFF.

The CDR3 region is CASSHVRQGDEAFF. DNA for the CDR3: TGCGCCAGCAGCCATGTAAGACAGGGGGATGAAGCTTTCTTT. The rearrangement uses TRBV4-3 and TRBJ1-1; TRBD1 aligns across 9 bases. J gave up 7 bases and V 3 bases, and 6 bases lay outside the gene matches. The germline V gene has CDR1 LGHNA and CDR2 YSLEER. This CDR3 spans 14 amino acids.